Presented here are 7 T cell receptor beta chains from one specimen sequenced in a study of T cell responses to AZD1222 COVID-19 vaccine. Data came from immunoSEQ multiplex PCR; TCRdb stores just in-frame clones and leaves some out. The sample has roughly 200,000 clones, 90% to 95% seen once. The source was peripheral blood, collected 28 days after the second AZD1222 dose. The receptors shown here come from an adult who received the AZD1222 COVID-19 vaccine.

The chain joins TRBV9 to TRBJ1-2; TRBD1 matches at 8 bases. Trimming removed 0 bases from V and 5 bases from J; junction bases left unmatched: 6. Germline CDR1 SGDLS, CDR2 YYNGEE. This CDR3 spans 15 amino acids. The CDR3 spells CASSVGNRGSYGYTF. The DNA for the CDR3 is TGTGCCAGCAGCGTAGGTAACAGGGGGTCATATGGCTACACCTTC. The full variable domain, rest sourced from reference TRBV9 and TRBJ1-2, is DSGVTQTPKHLITATGQRVTLRCSPRSGDLSVYWYQQSLDQGLQFLIQYYNGEERAKGNILERFSAQQFPDLHSELNLSSLELGDSALYFCASSVGNRGSYGYTFGSGTRLTVV.

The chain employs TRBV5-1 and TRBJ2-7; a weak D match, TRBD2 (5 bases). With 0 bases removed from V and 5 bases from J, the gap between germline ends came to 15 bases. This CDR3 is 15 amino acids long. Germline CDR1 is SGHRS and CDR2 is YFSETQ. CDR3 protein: CASSLAFRGSDEQYF. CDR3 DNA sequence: TGCGCCAGCAGCTTGGCCTTTCGGGGAAGCGACGAGCAGTACTTC.

The CDR3, as DNA: TGTGCCAGCAGGCACACGAACACCGGGGAGCTGTTTTTT. As protein: CASRHTNTGELFF. The genes are TRBV12-3 or TRBV12-4 and TRBJ2-2, with unresolved D. The germline V and J ends were trimmed by 6 bases and 0 bases, with 5 bases remaining between them. This CDR3 is 13 amino acids long.

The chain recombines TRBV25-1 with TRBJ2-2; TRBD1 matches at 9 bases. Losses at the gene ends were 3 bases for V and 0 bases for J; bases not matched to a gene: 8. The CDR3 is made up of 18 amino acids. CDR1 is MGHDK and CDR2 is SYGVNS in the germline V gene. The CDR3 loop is CASSEAGTGIANTGELFF. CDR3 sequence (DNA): TGTGCCAGCAGTGAGGCCGGGACAGGGATTGCGAACACCGGGGAGCTGTTTTTT. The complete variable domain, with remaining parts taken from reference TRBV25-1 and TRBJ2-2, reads EADIYQTPRYLVIGTGKKITLECSQTMGHDKMYWYQQDPGMELHLIHYSYGVNSTEKGDLSSESTVSRIRTEHFPLTLESARPSHTSQYLCASSEAGTGIANTGELFFGEGSRLTVL.

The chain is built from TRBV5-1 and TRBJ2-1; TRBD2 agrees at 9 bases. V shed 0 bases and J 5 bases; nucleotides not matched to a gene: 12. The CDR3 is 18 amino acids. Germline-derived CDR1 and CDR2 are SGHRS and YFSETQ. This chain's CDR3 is CASSLANIAGAFNNEQFF. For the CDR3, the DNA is TGCGCCAGCAGCTTGGCCAACATAGCGGGAGCGTTTAACAATGAGCAGTTCTTC.

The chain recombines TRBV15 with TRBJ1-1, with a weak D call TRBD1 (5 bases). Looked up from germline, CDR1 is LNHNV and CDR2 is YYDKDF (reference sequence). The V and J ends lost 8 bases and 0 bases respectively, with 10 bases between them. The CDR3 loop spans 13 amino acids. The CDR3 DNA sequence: TGTGCCACCGAGGGGTTACTGAACACTGAAGCTTTCTTT. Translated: CATEGLLNTEAFF.

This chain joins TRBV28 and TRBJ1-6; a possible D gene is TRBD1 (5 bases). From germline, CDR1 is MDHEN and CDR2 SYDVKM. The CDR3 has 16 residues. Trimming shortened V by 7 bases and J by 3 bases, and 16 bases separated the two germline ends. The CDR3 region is CASKKGSELYNSPLHF. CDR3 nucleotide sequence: TGTGCCAGCAAGAAGGGGAGTGAACTCTATAATTCACCCCTCCACTTT.